Listed below are T cell receptor beta chains from one sample, sequenced in a study of post-analysis software for immune sequencing data. In TCRdb, the PCR reads were re-called with MiXCR into one record per CDR3 protein. This table holds roughly 600,000 distinct CDR3 sequences, around 40% found once. The sample was blood. The origin of the receptors is a girl between 5 and 17 years old with multiple sclerosis. The CDR3 runs from the conserved cysteine through the conserved F or W. The order of the fields is J gene, clone size, V gene, D gene, CDR3 DNA, CDR3 protein. The D gene is left open where the match is weak. The size entry is marked missing in some rows and otherwise reads once, few, many or a size class.

TRBJ2-7 | - | TRBV18 | - | TGTGCCAGCTCACCGGGACCCCGGCGGGACGAGCAGTACTTC | CASSPGPRRDEQYF
TRBJ1-1 | few | TRBV12-5 | - | TGTGCTAGTGCCCACCGGGCGGGCGACACTGAAGCTTTCTTT | CASAHRAGDTEAFF
TRBJ1-4 | few | TRBV4-1 | - | TGCGCCAGCAGCCAACTCTTCTCGCAGGGCTTGGGCGAAAAACTGTTTTTT | CASSQLFSQGLGEKLFF
TRBJ1-2 | - | TRBV5-1 | - | TGCGCCAGCAGCTTGGGCGGTGGGGCAGGGACGACTCGTGGCTACACCTTC | CASSLGGGAGTTRGYTF
TRBJ2-7 | - | TRBV10-2 | TRBD1 | TGCGCCAGCAGTGGCAAAGACAGGGGGAACAACGAGCAGTACTTC | CASSGKDRGNNEQYF
TRBJ2-3 | - | TRBV20-1 | TRBD2 | TGCAGTGCCAAGGGACTAGCGCCTAGCACAGATACGCAGTATTTT | CSAKGLAPSTDTQYF
TRBJ2-7 | - | TRBV10-3 | - | TGTGCCATCATGGGGACGGGTTCCTACGAGCAGTACTTC | CAIMGTGSYEQYF
TRBJ2-7 | - | TRBV12-3/TRBV12-4 | - | TGTGCCAGCGGGGGGATCGGCGGCTACGAGCAGTACTTC | CASGGIGGYEQYF
TRBJ1-1 | - | TRBV6-5 | - | TGTGCCAGCAGTAAACAGGGTGGCACTGCAGCTTTCTTT | CASSKQGGTAAFF
TRBJ1-2 | few | TRBV20-1 | - | TGCAGTGCTCCCCTTAGGACAGACAACTATGGCTACACCTTC | CSAPLRTDNYGYTF
TRBJ2-7 | once | TRBV13 | - | TGTGCCAGCAGCTTAAACGGCTCATCCTACGAGCAGTACTTC | CASSLNGSSYEQYF
TRBJ2-1 | few | TRBV4-2 | - | TGTGCCAGCAGCCAAGTAGAAAGCTCCTACAATGAGCAGTTCTTC | CASSQVESSYNEQFF
TRBJ2-1 | few | TRBV11-1 | - | TGTGCCAGCAGCTTAGCCTCTAGGGACCCTCAGTTCTTC | CASSLASRDPQFF
TRBJ2-1 | - | TRBV12-3/TRBV12-4 | - | TGTGCCACCGCTTTAGCAGGCAATGAGCAGTTCTTC | CATALAGNEQFF
TRBJ1-5 | few | TRBV20-1 | - | TGCAGTGCTAGGGGTGGGGAGAATAGCAATCAGCCCCAGCATTTT | CSARGGENSNQPQHF
TRBJ2-1 | - | TRBV7-8 | - | TGTGCCAGCAGCTTAGTCATCCGGCTCGTGGGGGGCCATGAGCAGTTCTTC | CASSLVIRLVGGHEQFF
TRBJ1-4 | - | TRBV20-1 | - | TGCAGTGCTAGGCCGCCTAGGATTGGGGGCCCTAATGAAAAACTGTTTTTT | CSARPPRIGGPNEKLFF
TRBJ2-1 | - | TRBV2 | TRBD2 | TGTGCCAGCAGTGACCCTAGCGGGGGGGCCTCCTACAATGAGCAGTTCTTC | CASSDPSGGASYNEQFF
TRBJ1-2 | few | TRBV28 | - | TGTGCCAGCAGTTCCTGGAACGTTGGCTACACCTTC | CASSSWNVGYTF
TRBJ2-1 | - | TRBV7-2 | - | TGTGCCAGCAGCTCGACCTTGGACATAGGTGGGCACAATGAGCAGTTCTTC | CASSSTLDIGGHNEQFF
TRBJ2-5 | - | TRBV20-1 | TRBD2 | TGCAGTGCTAGGGGGACTAGCGGAAAGTACCAAGAGACCCAGTACTTC | CSARGTSGKYQETQYF
TRBJ1-2 | few | TRBV12-3/TRBV12-4 | - | TGTGCCAGCAGTTTCGGGGTGAGCTATGGCTACACCTTC | CASSFGVSYGYTF
TRBJ2-7 | - | TRBV7-9 | TRBD1 | TGTGCCAGCAGCCCAATGGGACAGGGATCCTACGAGCAGTACTTC | CASSPMGQGSYEQYF
TRBJ2-7 | few | TRBV9 | - | TGTGCCAGCAGCGCGTCCCCTGACTACGAGCAGTACTTC | CASSASPDYEQYF
TRBJ1-2 | few | TRBV3-1 | TRBD1 | TGTGCCAGCAGCGCAGCCGGGACAGGGACCTATGGCTACACCTTC | CASSAAGTGTYGYTF
TRBJ2-7 | - | TRBV7-9 | - | TGTGCCGGACAGGGCTCGGGGGGCTACGAGCAGTACTTC | CAGQGSGGYEQYF
TRBJ2-1 | - | TRBV24-1 | TRBD2 | TGTGCCACCAGTGACCCAACTGGGACTAGCGGGAGGAGGGATGAGCAGTTCTTC | CATSDPTGTSGRRDEQFF
TRBJ2-1 | - | TRBV29-1 | - | TGCAGCGCTTGGACTGTCTACAATGAGCAGTTCTTC | CSAWTVYNEQFF